This T cell receptor beta chain was captured in a study of cytomegalovirus exposure and HLA in healthy donors. This clone was seen a few times. The antigen remains unidentified. The study, taken as a whole, reports: Among the most significant clusters, several appeared linked to common viral pathogens in a later analysis.

The CDR3 runs 14 residues. The V and J ends lost 5 bases and 1 base respectively, with 11 bases between them. Germline CDR1 reads MDHEN; CDR2 reads SYDVKM. Both 60 Vbeta primers and 13 Jbeta primers went into the PCR. The method was immunoSEQ multiplex PCR; TCRdb's version includes in-frame clones alone and lacks a portion of them. The table shows about 180,000 clones, with roughly three quarters occurring only once. The chain links TRBV28 to TRBJ1-1; tentative D call: TRBD1 (6 bases). The receptor was isolated from a male donor in good health and CMV-seronegative. The specimen sequenced was PBMCs. For the CDR3, the DNA is TGTGCCAGCAGTAAGACAGGAAAGAACACTGAAGCTTTCTTT. It is translated as CASSKTGKNTEAFF.